This TCR beta chain was retrieved from a study of early T cells in non-severe SARS-CoV-2 infection. Study-level points and caveats: Sequences matched to VDJdb favored anti-spike CD8 responses, while private and CD4 specificities were missed.

The protocol attached unique molecular identifiers to individual cDNA molecules. TCRdb analysed the 5' RACE reads with MiXCR anew, one entry per CDR3 protein. This table has 75,000 to 100,000 distinct CDR3 sequences, roughly 15% appearing once. As concerns this clonotype: Its antigen remains unknown.

The sequencing input was whole blood. The sequence was obtained from an adult who was a healthcare worker with PCR-confirmed SARS-CoV-2 infection or an uninfected control (not recorded which).

CDR3 sequence (DNA): TGTGCCACCAGCATCAGGACTAGCGGGATATCCACAGATACGCAGTATTTT. Amino acid sequence: CATSIRTSGISTDTQYF. The genes are TRBV15 and TRBJ2-3; 12 positions match TRBD2. CDR3 size: 17 residues. The J segment lost 2 bases and the V segment lost 4 bases, leaving 7 bases of the junction unmatched. From germline, CDR1 is LNHNV and CDR2 YYDKDF (reference sequence).